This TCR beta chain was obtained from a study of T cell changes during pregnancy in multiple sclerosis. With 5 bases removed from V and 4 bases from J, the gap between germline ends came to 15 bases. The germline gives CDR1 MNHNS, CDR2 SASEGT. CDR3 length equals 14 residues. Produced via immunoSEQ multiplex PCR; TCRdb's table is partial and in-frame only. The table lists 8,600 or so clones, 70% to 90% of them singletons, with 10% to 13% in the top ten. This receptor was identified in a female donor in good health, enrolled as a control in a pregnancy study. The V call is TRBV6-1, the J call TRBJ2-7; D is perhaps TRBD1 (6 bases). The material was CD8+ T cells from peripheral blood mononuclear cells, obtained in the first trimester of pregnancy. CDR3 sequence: CASSRTGRDYEQYF. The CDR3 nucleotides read TGTGCCAGCAGTAGAACAGGGAGAGATTACGAGCAGTACTTC.